These 5 T cell receptor beta chains share one sample of origin, sequenced in a study of blood T cells in healthy people across ages. Through a sample-barcoded 5' primer and a J-beta primer mix, a second PCR was run for about 7 to 12 cycles. TCRdb recomputed calls from the 5' RACE reads with MiXCR, one row per CDR3 protein. The sample lists about 780,000 distinct CDR3 sequences, about 45% occurring once. The specimen sequenced was blood. These receptors all come from a man older than 75 in good health.

J is TRBJ2-5 and V is TRBV29-1, with D maybe TRBD2 (5 bases). The CDR3 covers 13 residues. The germline gives CDR1 SQVTM, CDR2 ANQGSEA. V lost 4 bases and J 4 bases, leaving 13 bases between the germline ends. The CDR3 loop is CSVGPIAGETQYF. CDR3 DNA sequence: TGCAGCGTTGGGCCCATCGCGGGAGAGACCCAGTACTTC. The variable domain in full, completed from reference TRBV29-1 and TRBJ2-5, reads SAVISQKPSRDICQRGTSLTIQCQVDSQVTMMFWYRQQPGQSLTLIATANQGSEATYESGFVIDKFPISRPNLTFSTLTVSNMSPEDSSIYLCSVGPIAGETQYFGPGTRLLVL.

This clonotype was seen only a few times. The V call is TRBV7-3, the J call TRBJ2-1; TRBD2 might be the D (6 bases). This CDR3 contains 14 residues. Germline loops: CDR1 SGHTA, CDR2 FQGTGA. The germline V and J ends were trimmed by 5 bases and 7 bases, with 15 bases remaining between them. The CDR3 DNA sequence: TGTGCCAGCAGCGACTCGGGAGAACGTAATGAGCAGTTCTTC. The encoded protein is CASSDSGERNEQFF. Supplemented by reference TRBV7-3 and TRBJ2-1, the full variable domain reads GAGVSQTPSNKVTEKGKYVELRCDPISGHTALYWYRQSLGQGPEFLIYFQGTGAADDSGLPNDRFFAVRPEGSVSTLKIQRTERGDSAVYLCASSDSGERNEQFFGPGTRLTVL.

This clonotype has ten or more counts. The chain couples TRBV20-1 to TRBJ1-2; maybe TRBD1 (6 bases). The germline V gene encodes CDR1 DFQATT and CDR2 SNEGSKA (reference sequence). Trimming removed 6 bases at V and 4 bases at J, with 15 bases between. The CDR3 has 13 residues. The CDR3 sequence is CSAADRTGYGYTF. CDR3 bases: TGCAGTGCCGCCGACAGGACCGGCTATGGCTACACCTTC.

The chain combines TRBV7-9 with TRBJ2-3, with D perhaps matching TRBD2 (5 bases). Germline CDR1 SEHNR, CDR2 FQNEAQ (reference sequence). Trimming removed 8 bases from V and 1 base from J, with 10 bases in between. This CDR3 comprises 13 residues. The CDR3 is CASLSGGTDTQYF. The CDR3, as DNA: TGTGCCAGCCTGAGCGGCGGCACAGATACGCAGTATTTT.

The sample holds a few counts of this clonotype. The chain uses TRBV18 and TRBJ1-1; 8 nucleotides line up with TRBD1. This CDR3 region has 17 residues. V gave up 5 bases and J gave up 5 bases; unmatched junction bases: 16. Germline V CDR1 and CDR2: KGHSH, LQKENI. The CDR3 region has the DNA TGTGCCAGCTCAAATGACAGGGGTTGGACCAGGATAACTGAAGCTTTCTTT. It specifies CASSNDRGWTRITEAFF. Variable domain in full (rest from reference TRBV18 and TRBJ1-1): NAGVMQNPRHLVRRRGQEARLRCSPMKGHSHVYWYRQLPEEGLKFMVYLQKENIIDESGMPKERFSAEFPKEGPSILRIQQVVRGDSAAYFCASSNDRGWTRITEAFFGQGTRLTVV.